The source of this T cell receptor beta chain is a study of CD8 T cells in Susac syndrome. An input of roughly 0.45 to 1 ug of RNA was subjected to reverse transcription using random hexamers. In TCRdb, the immunoSEQ multiplex PCR reads were re-called with MiXCR into one record per CDR3 protein. The sample holds 170,000 or so distinct CDR3 sequences, 85% to 95% seen once. Trimming left V 2 bases short and J 2 bases short, with 10 bases between. There are 13 residues in the CDR3. The germline V gene encodes CDR1 SQVTM and CDR2 ANQGSEA. Sequencing was done on a sample of CD4+ T cells from PBMCs. The chain recombines TRBV29-1 with TRBJ2-7; D is ambiguous. This clonotype was obtained from a human donor with Susac syndrome. This CDR3 reads CSVEKAGTYEQYF. In DNA form, the CDR3 reads TGCAGCGTTGAAAAGGCAGGTACCTACGAGCAGTACTTC.